The 5 T cell receptor beta chains listed next were all sequenced from one sample in a study of T cell responses to AZD1222 COVID-19 vaccine. Clones were read by immunoSEQ multiplex PCR, and TCRdb kept only the in-frame ones, dropping some. The sample consists of around 140,000 clones, 85% to 95% of them appearing once. This specimen consisted of peripheral blood, obtained after recovery from COVID-19. Receptors were obtained from an adult who had recovered from COVID-19.

V and J are TRBV7-9 and TRBJ2-5; 9 bases are a match to TRBD1. The CDR3 length is 14 residues. V was clipped by 4 bases and J by 4 bases; unmatched bases: 4. Germline CDR1 SEHNR, CDR2 FQNEAQ (reference sequence). In DNA form, the CDR3 reads TGTGCCAGCAGCTCCACAGGGGGCTTAGAGACCCAGTACTTC. Protein sequence: CASSSTGGLETQYF. The variable domain in full, completed from reference TRBV7-9 and TRBJ2-5, reads DTGVSQNPRHKITKRGQNVTFRCDPISEHNRLYWYRQTLGQGPEFLTYFQNEAQLEKSRLLSDRFSAERPKGSFSTLEIQRTEQGDSAMYLCASSSTGGLETQYFGPGTRLLVL.

This clone was counted once. This rearrangement joins TRBV4-1 to TRBJ2-6; TRBD1 is a possible D gene (6 bases). The germline V gene has CDR1 MGHRA and CDR2 YSYEKL. The CDR3 extends over 16 amino acids. V dropped 4 bases and J dropped 10 bases, with 20 bases sitting between them. CDR3 protein: CASSPSGQGKVNVLTF. For the CDR3, the DNA is TGCGCCAGCAGCCCTTCCGGCCAGGGGAAAGTTAACGTCCTGACTTTC.

This clone was recorded only once. The V gene is TRBV28, the J gene TRBJ2-3; 9 bases line up with TRBD1. Trimming cost V 11 bases and J 4 bases; bases outside gene matches: 10. Germline V lookup: CDR1 MDHEN, CDR2 SYDVKM. The CDR3 length is 14 residues. The CDR3 sequence: CAGQGTGPPDTQYF. The CDR3 DNA sequence: TGTGCCGGACAGGGGACAGGACCCCCAGATACGCAGTATTTT.

V is TRBV7-9 and J is TRBJ2-2; unclear D gene. Germline CDR1 SEHNR, CDR2 FQNEAQ (reference sequence). The CDR3 contains 15 residues. Trimming cost V 1 base and J 4 bases, with 10 bases left between them. The CDR3 spells CASSLETRFTGELFF. CDR3 DNA sequence: TGTGCCAGCAGCTTAGAAACAAGATTCACCGGGGAGCTGTTTTTT. Filled out from reference TRBV7-9 and TRBJ2-2, the complete variable domain reads DTGVSQNPRHKITKRGQNVTFRCDPISEHNRLYWYRQTLGQGPEFLTYFQNEAQLEKSRLLSDRFSAERPKGSFSTLEIQRTEQGDSAMYLCASSLETRFTGELFFGEGSRLTVL.

This clone was picked up one time. The chain links TRBV7-3 to TRBJ2-7, with 10 nucleotides matching TRBD2. The CDR3 runs 19 residues. CDR1 is SGHTA and CDR2 is FQGTGA in the germline V gene. With 0 bases clipped from V and 4 bases from J, the junction kept 15 bases outside the gene matches. The CDR3 sequence: CASSLTGVLLAGRRYEQYF. In DNA, the CDR3 is TGTGCCAGCAGCTTAACGGGTGTCCTACTAGCGGGAAGGAGGTACGAGCAGTACTTC. Complete variable domain (other parts from reference TRBV7-3 and TRBJ2-7): GAGVSQTPSNKVTEKGKYVELRCDPISGHTALYWYRQSLGQGPEFLIYFQGTGAADDSGLPNDRFFAVRPEGSVSTLKIQRTERGDSAVYLCASSLTGVLLAGRRYEQYFGPGTRLTVT.